This note documents a single T cell receptor beta chain sequence. The table came from immunoSEQ multiplex PCR; TCRdb's copy has only in-frame clones and leaves some out. Seen here are about 150,000 clones, around 83% observed once, and the top ten hold approximately 5%. There are 14 residues in the CDR3. The germline V gene has CDR1 LGHDT and CDR2 YNNKEL (reference sequence). Germline trimming cut 4 bases from V and 1 base from J; bases unmatched to any gene: 2. The data stem from a study of T cell responses to AZD1222 COVID-19 vaccine. This TCR derives from an adult who received the AZD1222 COVID-19 vaccine. The input for sequencing was peripheral blood, taken 28 days after the second AZD1222 dose. The chain couples TRBV3-1 (or the pseudogene TRBV3-2) to TRBJ1-1, with 8 bases aligning to TRBD1. The DNA of the CDR3 is TGTGCCAGCAGCCTTACAGGGGGGAACACTGAAGCTTTCTTT. Residues: CASSLTGGNTEAFF.